Detailed here is one TCR beta chain. Repertoires were generated with immunoSEQ multiplex PCR, while TCRdb's copy carries only in-frame clones and drops some. The sample holds some 45,000 clones, around 94% seen once. These data originate in a study of cytomegalovirus exposure and HLA in healthy donors. Deletions cut 5 bases from V and 1 base from J, with 11 bases between. Germline lookup yields CDR1 SQVTM and CDR2 ANQGSEA. The CDR3 consists of 13 residues. The clonotype was recovered from a woman aged 18 to 35 in good health and CMV-seropositive. This chain joins TRBV29-1 and TRBJ1-1; D gene uncertain. What was sequenced was PBMCs. The CDR3: CSVLGPGNTEAFF. The DNA for the CDR3 is TGCAGCGTTCTCGGCCCGGGGAACACTGAAGCTTTCTTT.